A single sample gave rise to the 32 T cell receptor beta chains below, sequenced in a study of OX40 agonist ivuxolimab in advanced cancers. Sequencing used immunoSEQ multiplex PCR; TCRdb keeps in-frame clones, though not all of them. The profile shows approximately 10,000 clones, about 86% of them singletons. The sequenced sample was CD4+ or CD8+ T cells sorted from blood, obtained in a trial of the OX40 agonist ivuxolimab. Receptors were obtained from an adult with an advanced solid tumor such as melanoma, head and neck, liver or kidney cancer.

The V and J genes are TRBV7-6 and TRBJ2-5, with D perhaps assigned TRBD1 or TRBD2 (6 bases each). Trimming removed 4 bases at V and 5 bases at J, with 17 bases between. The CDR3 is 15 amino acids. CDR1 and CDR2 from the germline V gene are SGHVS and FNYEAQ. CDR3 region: CASSSSPGAVETQYF. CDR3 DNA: TGTGCCAGCAGCTCCTCACCGGGGGCAGTTGAGACCCAGTACTTC.

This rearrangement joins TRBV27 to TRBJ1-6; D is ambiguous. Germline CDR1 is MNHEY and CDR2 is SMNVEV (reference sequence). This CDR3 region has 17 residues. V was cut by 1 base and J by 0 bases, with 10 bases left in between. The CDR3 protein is CASSLLGGSSYNSPLHF. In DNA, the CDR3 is TGTGCCAGCAGTTTATTAGGCGGGAGCTCCTATAATTCACCCCTCCACTTT.

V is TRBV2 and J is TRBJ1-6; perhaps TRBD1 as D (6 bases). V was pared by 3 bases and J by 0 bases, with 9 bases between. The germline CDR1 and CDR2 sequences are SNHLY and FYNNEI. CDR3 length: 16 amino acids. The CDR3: CASSDRGPSYNSPLHF. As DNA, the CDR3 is TGTGCCAGCAGTGATCGGGGGCCCTCCTATAATTCACCCCTCCACTTT.

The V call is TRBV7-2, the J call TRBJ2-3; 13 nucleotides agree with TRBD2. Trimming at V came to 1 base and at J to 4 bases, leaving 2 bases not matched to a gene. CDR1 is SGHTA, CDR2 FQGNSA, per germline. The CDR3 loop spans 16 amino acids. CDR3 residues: CASSLVGTSGADTQYF. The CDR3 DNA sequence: TGTGCCAGCAGCTTAGTCGGGACTAGCGGGGCAGATACGCAGTATTTT.

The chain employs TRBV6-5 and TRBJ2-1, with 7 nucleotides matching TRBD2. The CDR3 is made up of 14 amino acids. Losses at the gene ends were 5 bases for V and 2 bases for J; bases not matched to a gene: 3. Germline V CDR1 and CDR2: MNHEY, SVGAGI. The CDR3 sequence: CASSAGETYNEQFF. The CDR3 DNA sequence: TGTGCCAGCAGTGCGGGAGAGACCTACAATGAGCAGTTCTTC.

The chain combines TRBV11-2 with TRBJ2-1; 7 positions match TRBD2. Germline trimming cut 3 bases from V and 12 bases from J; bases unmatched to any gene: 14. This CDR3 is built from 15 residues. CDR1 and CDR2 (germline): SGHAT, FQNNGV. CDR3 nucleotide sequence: TGTGCCAGCAGCTTGATGACTAGCCAGGACTTTGGGCAGTTCTTC. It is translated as CASSLMTSQDFGQFF.

CDR3 DNA: TGTGCCAGCAGCTCCTTACAGGCGACCGGGGAGCTGTTTTTT. Encoded protein: CASSSLQATGELFF. The rearrangement joins TRBV7-9 to TRBJ2-2; a weak D match, TRBD1 (5 bases). The CDR3 contains 14 residues. V lost 4 bases and J lost 5, with 11 bases in between. From germline, CDR1 is SEHNR and CDR2 FQNEAQ (reference sequence).

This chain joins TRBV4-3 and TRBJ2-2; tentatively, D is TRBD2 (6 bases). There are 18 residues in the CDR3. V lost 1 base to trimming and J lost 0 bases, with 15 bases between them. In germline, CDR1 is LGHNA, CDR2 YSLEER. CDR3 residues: CASSQGGVEGANTGELFF. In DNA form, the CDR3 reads TGCGCCAGCAGCCAAGGGGGGGTCGAGGGAGCGAACACCGGGGAGCTGTTTTTT.

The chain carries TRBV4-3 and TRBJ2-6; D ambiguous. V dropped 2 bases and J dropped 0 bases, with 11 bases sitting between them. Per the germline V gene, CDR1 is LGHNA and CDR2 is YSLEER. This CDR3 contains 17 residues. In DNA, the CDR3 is TGCGCCAGCAGCCAAAGGACGGAGAGCTCTGGGGCCAACGTCCTGACTTTC. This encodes CASSQRTESSGANVLTF.

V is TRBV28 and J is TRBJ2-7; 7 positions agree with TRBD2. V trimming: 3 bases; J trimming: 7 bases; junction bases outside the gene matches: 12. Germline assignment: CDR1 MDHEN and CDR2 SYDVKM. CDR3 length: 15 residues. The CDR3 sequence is CASSLLFLAVGEQYF. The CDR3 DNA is TGTGCCAGCAGTTTGTTATTCCTAGCGGTTGGTGAGCAGTACTTC.

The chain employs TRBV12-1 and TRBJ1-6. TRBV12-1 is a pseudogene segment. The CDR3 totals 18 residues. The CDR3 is CASSSLEGTCSYNSPLHF. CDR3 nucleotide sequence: TGTGCCAGCAGCTCCCTCGAGGGAACCTGCTCCTATAATTCACCCCTCCACTTT.

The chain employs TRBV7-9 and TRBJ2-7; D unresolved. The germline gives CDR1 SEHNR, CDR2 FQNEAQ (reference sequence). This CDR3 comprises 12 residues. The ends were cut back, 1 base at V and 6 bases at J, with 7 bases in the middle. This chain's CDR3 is CASSLVLGEQYF. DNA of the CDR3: TGTGCCAGCAGCTTAGTTCTCGGCGAGCAGTACTTC.

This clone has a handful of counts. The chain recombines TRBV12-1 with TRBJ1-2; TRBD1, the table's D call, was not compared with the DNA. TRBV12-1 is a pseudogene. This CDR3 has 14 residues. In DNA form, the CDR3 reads TGTGCCAGCAGCTTGGGCAAGGTCAACTATGGCTACACCTTC. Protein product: CASSLGKVNYGYTF.

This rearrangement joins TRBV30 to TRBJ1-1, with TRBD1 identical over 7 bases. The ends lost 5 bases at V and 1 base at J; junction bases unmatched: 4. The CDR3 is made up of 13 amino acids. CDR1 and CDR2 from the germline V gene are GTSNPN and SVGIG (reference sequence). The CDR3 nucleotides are TGTGCCTGGGCGAGACAGGGGAACACTGAAGCTTTCTTT. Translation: CAWARQGNTEAFF. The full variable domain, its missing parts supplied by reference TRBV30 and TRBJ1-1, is SQTIHQWPATLVQPVGSPLSLECTVEGTSNPNLYWYRQAAGRGLQLLFYSVGIGQISSEVPQNLSASRPQDRQFILSSKKLLLSDSGFYLCAWARQGNTEAFFGQGTRLTVV.

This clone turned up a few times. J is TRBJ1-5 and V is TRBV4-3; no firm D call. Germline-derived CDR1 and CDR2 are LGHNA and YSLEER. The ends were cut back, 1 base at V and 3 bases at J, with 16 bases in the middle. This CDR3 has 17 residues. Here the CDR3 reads CASSQARESHSNQPQHF. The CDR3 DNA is TGCGCCAGCAGCCAAGCCCGGGAGTCTCATTCCAATCAGCCCCAGCATTTT.

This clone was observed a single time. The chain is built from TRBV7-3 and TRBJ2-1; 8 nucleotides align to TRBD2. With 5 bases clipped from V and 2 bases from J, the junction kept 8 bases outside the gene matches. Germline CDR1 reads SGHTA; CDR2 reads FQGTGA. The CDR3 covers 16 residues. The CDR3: CASSQQPGLAYNEQFF. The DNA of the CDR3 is TGTGCCAGCAGCCAACAACCGGGACTAGCCTACAATGAGCAGTTCTTC.

The CDR3 DNA reads TGTGCCAGCAGTTTATTTTCCTGGGGCAATCAGCCCCAGCATTTT. Translation: CASSLFSWGNQPQHF. V gene TRBV27 combines with J gene TRBJ1-5; D remains unclear. CDR1 is MNHEY, CDR2 SMNVEV, per germline (reference sequence). Trimming cost V 1 base and J 2 bases, with 9 bases left between them. This CDR3 has 15 residues.

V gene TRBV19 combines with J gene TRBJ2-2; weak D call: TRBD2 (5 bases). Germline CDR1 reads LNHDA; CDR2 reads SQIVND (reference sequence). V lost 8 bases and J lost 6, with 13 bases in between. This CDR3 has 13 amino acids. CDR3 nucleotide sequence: TGTGCCAGTTGGCCGGGGTTCCCCGGGGAGCTGTTTTTT. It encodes CASWPGFPGELFF. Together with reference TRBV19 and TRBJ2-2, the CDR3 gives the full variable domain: DGGITQSPKYLFRKEGQNVTLSCEQNLNHDAMYWYRQDPGQGLRLIYYSQIVNDFQKGDIAEGYSVSREKKESFPLTVTSAQKNPTAFYLCASWPGFPGELFFGEGSRLTVL.

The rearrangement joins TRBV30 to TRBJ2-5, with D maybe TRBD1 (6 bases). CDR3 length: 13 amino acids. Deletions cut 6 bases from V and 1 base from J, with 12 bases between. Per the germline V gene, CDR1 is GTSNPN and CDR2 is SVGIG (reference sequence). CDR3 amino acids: CACIEDSQETQYF. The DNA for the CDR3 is TGTGCCTGTATAGAGGACAGCCAAGAGACCCAGTACTTC.

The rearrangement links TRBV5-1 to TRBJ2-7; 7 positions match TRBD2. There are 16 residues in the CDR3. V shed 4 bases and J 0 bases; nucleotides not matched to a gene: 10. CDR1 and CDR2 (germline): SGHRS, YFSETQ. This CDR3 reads CASSTSPGEGSYEQYF. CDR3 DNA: TGCGCCAGCAGCACCTCTCCGGGGGAGGGCTCCTACGAGCAGTACTTC.

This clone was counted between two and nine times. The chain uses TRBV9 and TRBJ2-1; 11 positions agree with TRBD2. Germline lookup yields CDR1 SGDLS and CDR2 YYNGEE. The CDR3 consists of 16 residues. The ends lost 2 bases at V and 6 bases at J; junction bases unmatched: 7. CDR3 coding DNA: TGTGCCAGCAGCGTGTCCGGGACTAGCGGTTTCAATGAGCAGTTCTTC. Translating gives CASSVSGTSGFNEQFF.

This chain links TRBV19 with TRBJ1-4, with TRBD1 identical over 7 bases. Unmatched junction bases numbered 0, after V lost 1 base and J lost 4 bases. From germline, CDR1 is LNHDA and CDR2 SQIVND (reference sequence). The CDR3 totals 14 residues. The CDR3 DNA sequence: TGTGCCAGTAGTATAGCAGGGGGTAATGAAAAACTGTTTTTT. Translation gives CASSIAGGNEKLFF.

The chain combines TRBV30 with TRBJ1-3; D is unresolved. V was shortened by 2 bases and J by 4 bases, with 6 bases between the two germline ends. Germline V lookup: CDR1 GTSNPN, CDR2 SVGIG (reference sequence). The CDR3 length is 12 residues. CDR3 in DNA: TGTGCCTGGAGTAACTACGGAAACACCATATATTTT. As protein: CAWSNYGNTIYF.

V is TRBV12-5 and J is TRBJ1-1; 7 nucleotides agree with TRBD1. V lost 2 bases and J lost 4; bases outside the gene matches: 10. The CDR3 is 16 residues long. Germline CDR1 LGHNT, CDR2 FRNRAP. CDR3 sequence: CASGLMNRGYGTEAFF. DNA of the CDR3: TGTGCTAGTGGTTTGATGAACAGGGGATATGGCACTGAAGCTTTCTTT.

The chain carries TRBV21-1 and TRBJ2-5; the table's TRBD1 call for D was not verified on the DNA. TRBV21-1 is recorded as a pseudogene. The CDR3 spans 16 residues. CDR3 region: CASSKPQGTYQETQYF. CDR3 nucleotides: TGTGCCAGCAGCAAACCTCAGGGGACGTATCAAGAGACCCAGTACTTC.

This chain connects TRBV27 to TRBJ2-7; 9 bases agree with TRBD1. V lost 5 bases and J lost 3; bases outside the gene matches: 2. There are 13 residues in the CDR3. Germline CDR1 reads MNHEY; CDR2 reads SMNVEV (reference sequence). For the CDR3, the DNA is TGTGCCAGCAGTAGGACAGGGGTCTACGAGCAGTACTTC. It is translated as CASSRTGVYEQYF.

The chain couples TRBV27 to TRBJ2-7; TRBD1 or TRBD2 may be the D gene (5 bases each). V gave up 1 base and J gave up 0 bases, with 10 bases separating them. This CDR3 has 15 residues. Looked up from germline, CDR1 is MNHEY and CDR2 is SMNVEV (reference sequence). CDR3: CASSLFPGSSYEQYF. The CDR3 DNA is TGTGCCAGCAGTTTATTCCCAGGGAGCTCCTACGAGCAGTACTTC.

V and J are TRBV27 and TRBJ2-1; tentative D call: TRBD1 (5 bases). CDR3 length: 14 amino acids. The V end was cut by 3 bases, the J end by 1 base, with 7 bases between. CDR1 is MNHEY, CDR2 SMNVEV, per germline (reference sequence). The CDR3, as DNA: TGTGCCAGCAGTTTCAGGGTGTCCTACAATGAGCAGTTCTTC. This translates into CASSFRVSYNEQFF.

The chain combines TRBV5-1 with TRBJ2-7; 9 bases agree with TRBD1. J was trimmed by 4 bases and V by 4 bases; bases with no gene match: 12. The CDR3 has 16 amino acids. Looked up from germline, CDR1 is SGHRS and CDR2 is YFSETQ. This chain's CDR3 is CASSPNTGGAGYEQYF. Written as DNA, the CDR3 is TGCGCCAGCAGCCCAAACACAGGGGGCGCGGGGTACGAGCAGTACTTC.

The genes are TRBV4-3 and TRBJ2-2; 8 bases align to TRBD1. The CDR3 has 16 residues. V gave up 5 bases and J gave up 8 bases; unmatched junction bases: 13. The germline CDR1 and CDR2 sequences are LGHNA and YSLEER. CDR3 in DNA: TGCGCCAGCAGCGCTGGAACAGGGGGTGGATTTGGGGAGCTGTTTTTT. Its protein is CASSAGTGGGFGELFF.

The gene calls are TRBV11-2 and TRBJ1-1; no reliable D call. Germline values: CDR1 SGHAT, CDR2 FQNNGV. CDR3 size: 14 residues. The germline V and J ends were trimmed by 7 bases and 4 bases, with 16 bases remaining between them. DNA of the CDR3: TGTGCCAGCACGCCGTCGGGATCAGGCACTGAAGCTTTCTTT. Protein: CASTPSGSGTEAFF.

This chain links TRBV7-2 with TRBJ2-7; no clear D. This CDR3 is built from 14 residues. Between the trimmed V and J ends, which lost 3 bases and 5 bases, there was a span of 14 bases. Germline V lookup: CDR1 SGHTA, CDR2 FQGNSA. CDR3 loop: CASSLDQGWNEQYF. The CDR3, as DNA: TGTGCCAGCAGCTTGGACCAAGGGTGGAACGAGCAGTACTTC.